The entry that follows covers one TCR beta chain sequence. The antigen is not known. The CDR3 loop spans 15 amino acids. Per the germline V gene, CDR1 is SGHVS and CDR2 is FNYEAQ. Trimming removed 4 bases from V and 2 bases from J; junction bases left unmatched: 4. The authors split each subset's genomic DNA evenly across several immunoSEQ plates. Sequenced by immunoSEQ multiplex PCR; TCRdb stores in-frame clones only, minus some. Found here are over 750,000 clones, about 96% of them singletons; the top ten hold around 0.21%. The data were obtained in a study of shared clonotypes between healthy human individuals. Regarding the study as a whole: Four donors shared around 5% of their naive CD4 clonotypes.

Terminally differentiated effector memory CD45RA+ cells were excluded by CCR7 positive selection of CD45RO-negative cells. The sequence came from a man under 40 in good health. The specimen sequenced was naive CD8+ T cells sorted from blood. The chain recombines TRBV7-6 with TRBJ2-7; 11 bases are shared with TRBD2. For the CDR3, the DNA is TGTGCCAGCAGCTCGATGACTAGCGGGGCCTACGAGCAGTACTTC. It translates to CASSSMTSGAYEQYF.